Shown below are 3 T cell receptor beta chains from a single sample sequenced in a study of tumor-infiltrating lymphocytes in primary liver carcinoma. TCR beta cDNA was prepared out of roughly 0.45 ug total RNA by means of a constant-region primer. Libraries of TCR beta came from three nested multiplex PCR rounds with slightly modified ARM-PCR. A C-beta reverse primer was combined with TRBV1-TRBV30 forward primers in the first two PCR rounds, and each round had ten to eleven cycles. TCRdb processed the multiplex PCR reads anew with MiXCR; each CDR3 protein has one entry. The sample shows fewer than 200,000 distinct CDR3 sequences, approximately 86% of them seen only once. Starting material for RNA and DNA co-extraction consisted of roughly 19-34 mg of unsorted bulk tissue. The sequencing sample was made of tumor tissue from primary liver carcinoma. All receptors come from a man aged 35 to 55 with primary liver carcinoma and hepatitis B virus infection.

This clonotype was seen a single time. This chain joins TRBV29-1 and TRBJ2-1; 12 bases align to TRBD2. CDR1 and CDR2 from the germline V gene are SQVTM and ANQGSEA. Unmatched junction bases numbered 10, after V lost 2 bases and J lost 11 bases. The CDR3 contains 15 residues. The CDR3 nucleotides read TGCAGCGTTGAACTAGCGGGAGGGTTCTACAAAAAGCAGTTCTTC. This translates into CSVELAGGFYKKQFF.

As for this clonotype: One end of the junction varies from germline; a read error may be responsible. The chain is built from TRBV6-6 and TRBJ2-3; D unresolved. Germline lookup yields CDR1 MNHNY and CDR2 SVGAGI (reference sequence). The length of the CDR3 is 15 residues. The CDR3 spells CASSYETATTDTQYF. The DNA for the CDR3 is TGTGCCAGCAGTTACGAAACGGCAACCACAGATACACAGTATTTT.

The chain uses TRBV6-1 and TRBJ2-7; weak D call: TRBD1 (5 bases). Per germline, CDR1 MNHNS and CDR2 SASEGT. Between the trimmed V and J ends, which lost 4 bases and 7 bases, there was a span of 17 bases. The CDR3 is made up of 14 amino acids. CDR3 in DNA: TGTGCCAGCAGTGTCAACCAGGGTATAGGGGAGCAGTACTTC. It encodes CASSVNQGIGEQYF.